These 18 T cell receptor beta chains share one sample of origin, sequenced in a study of T cell responses to AZD1222 COVID-19 vaccine (dated by TCRdb to 2020 to 2023). To prepare the library, the immunoSEQ multiplex PCR assay was applied. This is the immuneACCESS table as TCRdb keeps it, with only in-frame sequences that have V and J called. A part of the clones is gone; compared with another copy, unresolved V genes explain less than half, and the rest is unexplained. A total of 140,000 to 150,000 clones appear in this sample, about 86% of them only once. 5.1% of the sample goes to the ten largest clones. The time point label of this sample denotes: about 28 days (+/-7) after the second vaccine dose. The sequenced sample was peripheral blood, obtained 28 days after the second AZD1222 dose. The receptors originated from an adult who received the AZD1222 COVID-19 vaccine.

This sequence joins TRBV5-1 and TRBJ1-1; 8 nucleotides align to TRBD1. From germline, CDR1 is SGHRS and CDR2 YFSETQ. V was pared by 5 bases and J by 2 bases, with 8 bases of the junction left unmatched. This CDR3 has 15 amino acids. CDR3 sequence reads: CASRPFDRGNTEAFF. CDR3 nucleotides: TGCGCCAGCAGACCTTTCGACAGGGGAAACACTGAAGCTTTCTTT.

This rearrangement joins TRBV5-1 to TRBJ2-1, with D unclear. In germline, CDR1 is SGHRS, CDR2 YFSETQ. CDR3 length: 16 amino acids. The V end lost 1 base, the J end lost 0 bases, and 11 bases lay between the germline ends. The CDR3 loop is CASSLFTASSYNEQFF. CDR3 sequence (DNA): TGCGCCAGCAGCTTGTTTACGGCAAGCTCCTACAATGAGCAGTTCTTC.

This clone appeared a few times. This chain uses TRBV4-2 with TRBJ1-5, with 10 bases matching TRBD1. Germline V gene lookup returns CDR1 LGHNA and CDR2 YNFKEQ. This CDR3 is 17 amino acids long. V shed 1 base, J shed 6 bases, and the junction held 9 bases outside the gene matches. In DNA, the CDR3 is TGTGCCAGCAGCCAAGGCCTGACAGGGGGCGCGGGTCAGCCCCAGCATTTT. Residues: CASSQGLTGGAGQPQHF.

The genes are TRBV28 and TRBJ2-2; D remains ambiguous. CDR1 and CDR2 from the germline V gene are MDHEN and SYDVKM. Trimming removed 1 base at V and 3 bases at J, with 6 bases between. CDR3 length: 14 amino acids. CDR3: CASSLFSDTGELFF. CDR3 in DNA: TGTGCCAGCAGTTTATTCTCGGACACCGGGGAGCTGTTTTTT. Full variable domain (remainder filled in from reference TRBV28 and TRBJ2-2): DVKVTQSSRYLVKRTGEKVFLECVQDMDHENMFWYRQDPGLGLRLIYFSYDVKMKEKGDIPEGYSVSREKKERFSLILESASTNQTSMYLCASSLFSDTGELFFGEGSRLTVL.

The chain combines TRBV5-1 with TRBJ2-7, with unresolved D. The V end lost 0 bases, the J end lost 2 bases, and 12 bases lay between the germline ends. The CDR3 length is 15 residues. In germline, CDR1 is SGHRS, CDR2 YFSETQ. The CDR3 sequence: CASSLEGTQTYEQYF. Written as DNA, the CDR3 is TGCGCCAGCAGCTTGGAAGGCACCCAGACCTACGAGCAGTACTTC.

This chain connects TRBV6-6 to TRBJ1-2; no clear D. Trimming took 2 bases from V and 2 from J, leaving 6 bases between them. Germline V gives CDR1 MNHNY, CDR2 SVGAGI (reference sequence). The CDR3 is 13 amino acids. The CDR3 spells CASSYGPNYGYTF. In nucleotides, the CDR3 is TGTGCCAGCAGTTACGGTCCGAACTATGGCTACACCTTC.

The gene calls are TRBV7-2 and TRBJ2-7; TRBD2 matches at 13 bases. Losses at the gene ends were 4 bases for V and 5 bases for J; bases not matched to a gene: 2. The CDR3 has 14 residues. Germline CDR1 SGHTA, CDR2 FQGNSA. CDR3 DNA sequence: TGTGCCAGCAGCTGGACTAGCGGGGGAAACGAGCAGTACTTC. Protein product: CASSWTSGGNEQYF.

The genes are TRBV7-2 and TRBJ2-7; D uncertain. V was cut by 5 bases and J by 0 bases, with 8 bases left in between. Germline V CDR1 and CDR2: SGHTA, FQGNSA. The CDR3 sequence is 13 residues long. The CDR3 reads CASSTDTSYEQYF. CDR3 sequence (DNA): TGTGCCAGCAGCACCGACACCTCCTACGAGCAGTACTTC.

The chain is built from TRBV7-2 and TRBJ2-3; 14 bases fit TRBD2. CDR3 length: 18 residues. Trimming removed 3 bases from V and 5 bases from J; junction bases left unmatched: 10. The V gene's germline CDR1 is SGHTA and CDR2 FQGNSA. CDR3 region: CASSFGTSGRRKGDTQYF. In DNA, the CDR3 is TGTGCCAGCAGCTTCGGGACTAGCGGGAGAAGGAAGGGAGATACGCAGTATTTT.

In this sample, this clone turned up once. J is TRBJ1-5 and V is TRBV7-9; D is unclear. CDR1 and CDR2 (germline): SEHNR, FQNEAQ (reference sequence). There are 13 residues in the CDR3. CDR3 region: CATTERVDQPQHF. CDR3 bases: TGTGCAACTACGGAAAGGGTGGACCAGCCCCAGCATTTT. Variable domain in full (rest from reference TRBV7-9 and TRBJ1-5): DTGVSQNPRHKITKRGQNVTFRCDPISEHNRLYWYRQTLGQGPEFLTYFQNEAQLEKSRLLSDRFSAERPKGSFSTLEIQRTEQGDSAMYLCATTERVDQPQHFGDGTRLSIL.

The rearrangement joins TRBV28 to TRBJ1-2; the D is unclear. CDR3 length equals 12 residues. V lost 2 bases and J lost 7, with 8 bases in between. Germline loops: CDR1 MDHEN, CDR2 SYDVKM. CDR3 DNA sequence: TGTGCCAGCAGTTTAGAGTATCGTGGCTACACCTTC. As protein: CASSLEYRGYTF.

About this clone itself: The sample has other DNA sequences that encode this CDR3 too. The chain has TRBV12-3 or TRBV12-4 and TRBJ1-5; no firm D call. The CDR3 contains 12 residues. The V and J ends lost 1 base and 7 bases respectively, with 5 bases between them. For the CDR3, the DNA is TGTGCCAGCAGTTTAGGGGGACAGCCCCAGCATTTT. Amino acid sequence: CASSLGGQPQHF.

This clone has just a few counts. V gene TRBV6-6 combines with J gene TRBJ2-7; D gene uncertain. Trimming removed 3 bases from V and 3 bases from J, with 6 bases in between. CDR3 length: 12 residues. Germline CDR1 MNHNY, CDR2 SVGAGI (reference sequence). CDR3 amino acids: CASSYTGYEQYF. In nucleotides, the CDR3 is TGTGCCAGCAGTTATACTGGCTACGAGCAGTACTTC.

The chain links TRBV7-8 to TRBJ2-7, with 7 bases aligning to TRBD1. The CDR3 is made up of 16 amino acids. Germline V CDR1 and CDR2: SGHVS, FQNEAQ. The V segment lost 5 bases and the J segment 3 bases; nucleotides outside the gene matches: 13. In DNA form, the CDR3 reads TGTGCCAGCAGCCGAACCGGGACAGCATCCTTCTACGAGCAGTACTTC. Its protein product is CASSRTGTASFYEQYF.

This rearrangement joins TRBV30 to TRBJ1-2, with a tentative D call TRBD1 (6 bases). V lost 0 bases to trimming and J lost 7 bases, with 12 bases between them. CDR1 and CDR2 (germline): GTSNPN, SVGIG (reference sequence). The CDR3 totals 13 residues. In DNA, the CDR3 is TGTGCCTGGAGTGTAAAAGGGGGGTTTGGCTACACCTTC. It translates to CAWSVKGGFGYTF. The variable domain in full, with the rest retrieved from reference TRBV30 and TRBJ1-2, is SQTIHQWPATLVQPVGSPLSLECTVEGTSNPNLYWYRQAAGRGLQLLFYSVGIGQISSEVPQNLSASRPQDRQFILSSKKLLLSDSGFYLCAWSVKGGFGYTFGSGTRLTVV.

Comment on this clone: Within the sample, other DNA sequences also encode this same CDR3. V and J are TRBV28 and TRBJ2-3; 10 bases are shared with TRBD2. The V gene's germline CDR1 is MDHEN and CDR2 SYDVKM. This CDR3 comprises 14 residues. V lost 6 bases and J lost 1; bases outside the gene matches: 1. CDR3 DNA sequence: TGTGCCAGCAGCCTAGCGGGGGGCACAGATACGCAGTATTTT. It codes for CASSLAGGTDTQYF. Combining the CDR3 with reference TRBV28 and TRBJ2-3 gives the whole variable domain DVKVTQSSRYLVKRTGEKVFLECVQDMDHENMFWYRQDPGLGLRLIYFSYDVKMKEKGDIPEGYSVSREKKERFSLILESASTNQTSMYLCASSLAGGTDTQYFGPGTRLTVL.

The chain couples TRBV29-1 to TRBJ2-3, with 8 bases identical to TRBD2. After removal of 7 bases from V and 3 bases from J, the junction contained 15 bases not matched to a gene. The CDR3 runs 16 residues. CDR1 and CDR2 from the germline V gene are SQVTM and ANQGSEA. CDR3 DNA sequence: TGCAGCGGTACCGTAGCTCGGGGGGGACGAACAGATACGCAGTATTTT. Translated, it gives CSGTVARGGRTDTQYF.

The J gene is TRBJ2-3, the V gene TRBV15; no firm D call. From germline, CDR1 is LNHNV and CDR2 YYDKDF (reference sequence). Trimming pared 0 bases from V and 7 bases from J, leaving 8 bases between. This CDR3 comprises 13 residues. The CDR3 region has the DNA TGTGCCACCAGCAGAGACGCACTAAATACGCAGTATTTT. This gives the protein CATSRDALNTQYF.